This TCR beta chain was observed in a study of spatial heterogeneity in lung cancer. The CDR3 totals 13 residues. With 8 bases removed from V and 5 bases from J, the gap between germline ends came to 12 bases. CDR1 is MGHRA and CDR2 is YSYEKL in the germline V gene. In this sample, this clonotype turned up a few times. A distinct unique molecular identifier was carried by each TCR cDNA molecule. Each CDR3 protein is one row after TCRdb ran MiXCR on the 5' RACE reads. In the table there are some 3,000 distinct CDR3 sequences, around a third of which are singletons. Time point reported: sample taken at primary tumor resection. Extraction of whole RNA from tumor, nontumor lung or frozen PBMC preceded unsorted sequencing.

The source of this sequence is a male donor with early-stage non-small cell lung cancer. This chain uses TRBV4-1 with TRBJ1-4; D gene ambiguous. The sample here was PBMCs, taken at surgery. The CDR3 coding sequence is TGCGCCAGCTCGGAGACGGGGAATGAAAAACTGTTTTTT. Its translation: CASSETGNEKLFF.